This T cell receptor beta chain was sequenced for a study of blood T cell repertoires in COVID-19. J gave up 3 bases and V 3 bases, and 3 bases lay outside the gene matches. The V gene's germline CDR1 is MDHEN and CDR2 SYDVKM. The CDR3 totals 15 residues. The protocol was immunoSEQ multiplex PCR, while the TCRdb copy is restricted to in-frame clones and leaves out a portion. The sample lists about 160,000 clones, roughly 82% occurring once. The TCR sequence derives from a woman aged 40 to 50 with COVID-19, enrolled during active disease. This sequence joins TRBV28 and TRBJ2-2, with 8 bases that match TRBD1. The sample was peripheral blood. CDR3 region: CASSLRQGHTGELFF. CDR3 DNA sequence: TGTGCCAGCAGTTTGCGACAGGGGCACACCGGGGAGCTGTTTTTT.